Listed below are T cell receptor beta chains from one sample, sequenced in a study of long-term antiretroviral therapy in people with HIV. The assay was immunoSEQ multiplex PCR, and TCRdb's table has in-frame clones only and misses some. The profile covers 30,000 to 40,000 clones, with almost 85% appearing a single time and about 4.4% taken by the ten largest. Sequencing used unsorted PBMCs, obtained approximately 3.5 years after starting antiretroviral therapy. These receptors all come from a man between 18 and 29 years old with HIV. CDR3s include the opening cysteine and the closing phenylalanine or tryptophan. D genes are given only for firm matches. Rows may omit the clone size; those that give it use once, few, many or a size class.

cdr3_length d_call j_call clone_size v_call cdr3_aa cdr3_nt
16 NA TRBJ2-7 few TRBV10-1 CASSGLRETQSYEQYF TGCGCCAGCAGTGGATTGAGGGAGACACAATCCTACGAGCAGTACTTC
15 NA TRBJ1-6 NA TRBV19 CASSILGPGHSPLHF TGTGCCAGTAGTATACTCGGACCCGGCCATTCACCCCTCCACTTT
16 TRBD1 TRBJ2-2 NA TRBV7-6 CASSPSTGANTGELFF TGTGCCAGCAGCCCATCGACAGGGGCGAACACCGGGGAGCTGTTTTTT
15 TRBD2 TRBJ2-1 once TRBV5-6 CASSLGTSGYNEQFF TGTGCCAGCAGCTTGGGGACTAGCGGATACAATGAGCAGTTCTTC
14 NA TRBJ1-2 NA TRBV6-6 CATLTKTANYGYTF TGTGCCACCCTTACCAAGACAGCTAACTATGGCTACACCTTC
14 TRBD1 TRBJ2-1 NA TRBV6-1 CASRDRGFYNEQFF TGTGCCAGCCGGGACAGGGGCTTTTACAATGAGCAGTTCTTC
14 NA TRBJ1-5 NA TRBV6-1 CASSDGDGNQPQHF TGTGCCAGCAGCGACGGGGACGGCAATCAGCCCCAGCATTTT
15 NA TRBJ1-3 NA TRBV9 CASSVDGRSGNTIYF TGTGCCAGCAGCGTAGACGGGCGCTCTGGAAACACCATATATTTT
14 TRBD2 TRBJ2-1 NA TRBV29-1 CSVEGLAGGLEQFF TGCAGCGTCGAGGGACTAGCGGGGGGGCTTGAGCAGTTCTTC
14 TRBD1 TRBJ2-7 NA TRBV5-1 CASSPGTGPYEQYF TGCGCCAGCAGCCCCGGGACAGGGCCCTACGAGCAGTACTTC
15 TRBD1 TRBJ2-2 NA TRBV7-2 CASSWTGEDTGELFF TGTGCCAGCAGCTGGACAGGGGAGGACACCGGGGAGCTGTTTTTT
13 NA TRBJ2-7 once TRBV6-4 CASSEGAAGEQYF TGTGCCAGCAGTGAGGGGGCCGCCGGCGAGCAGTACTTC
15 NA TRBJ2-7 NA TRBV5-4 CASSLGVGSSYEQYF TGTGCCAGCAGCTTAGGGGTAGGGAGCTCCTACGAGCAGTACTTC
15 NA TRBJ1-1 once TRBV15 CATTPGGRRGTEAFF TGTGCCACCACTCCCGGGGGGAGAAGGGGCACTGAAGCTTTCTTT
16 TRBD2 TRBJ2-5 NA TRBV18 CASSPPSGISQETQYF TGTGCCAGCTCACCACCCAGCGGGATTTCACAAGAGACCCAGTACTTC
14 NA TRBJ2-7 NA TRBV9 CASSPSGATYEQYF TGTGCCAGCAGTCCCTCCGGGGCGACCTACGAGCAGTACTTC
14 NA TRBJ1-5 NA TRBV6-5 CASRNSGSNQPQHF TGTGCCAGCAGAAATTCGGGGAGCAATCAGCCCCAGCATTTT
13 NA TRBJ1-1 few TRBV27 CASSLRENTEAFF TGTGCCAGCAGTCTCAGGGAGAACACTGAAGCTTTCTTT
16 TRBD2 TRBJ2-2 few TRBV28 CASSLLAGGPTGELFF TGTGCCAGCAGTTTATTAGCGGGAGGCCCCACCGGGGAGCTGTTTTTT
18 TRBD1 TRBJ1-1 NA TRBV27 CASSWESGTGGVGTEAFF TGTGCCAGCAGCTGGGAGTCCGGGACAGGGGGTGTTGGCACTGAAGCTTTCTTT
14 NA TRBJ2-2 few TRBV2 CASSEVIGLGELFF TGTGCCAGCAGTGAAGTGATAGGACTCGGGGAGCTGTTTTTT
14 NA TRBJ1-5 once TRBV19 CASSMYRDNQPQHF TGTGCCAGTAGTATGTACAGAGACAATCAGCCCCAGCATTTT
15 NA TRBJ2-7 NA TRBV6-5 CASSYSMSGSYEQYF TGTGCCAGCAGTTACTCTATGTCCGGATCCTACGAGCAGTACTTC
12 NA TRBJ2-7 NA TRBV28 CASSFTRSEQYF TGTGCCAGCAGTTTTACTCGGAGCGAGCAGTACTTC
15 TRBD1 TRBJ1-2 few TRBV27 CASSFLAGGKDGYTF TGTGCCAGCAGTTTCCTGGCAGGGGGTAAGGATGGCTACACCTTC
14 NA TRBJ2-7 NA TRBV7-2 CASSLAKGPYEQYF TGTGCCAGCAGCTTAGCGAAGGGCCCCTACGAGCAGTACTTC
15 NA TRBJ1-4 few TRBV5-1 CASSLASGSNEKLFF TGCGCCAGCAGCTTGGCTTCCGGGAGTAATGAAAAACTGTTTTTT
13 NA TRBJ1-2 NA TRBV27 CASSWNQGNGYTF TGTGCCAGCAGCTGGAACCAGGGGAATGGCTACACCTTC
16 NA TRBJ2-3 NA TRBV11-2 CASSSRGQVSTDTQYF TGTGCCAGCAGCTCAAGAGGGCAGGTTAGCACAGATACGCAGTATTTT
17 NA TRBJ2-1 NA TRBV28 CASSFSSGFIGYNEQFF TGTGCCAGCAGTTTTTCCAGCGGGTTTATAGGGTACAATGAGCAGTTCTTC
14 NA TRBJ2-2 NA TRBV5-6 CASSFGTGTGELFF TGTGCCAGCAGCTTCGGGACGGGCACCGGGGAGCTGTTTTTT
14 TRBD1 TRBJ1-1 NA TRBV5-1 CASSLQGVTTEAFF TGCGCCAGCAGCTTGCAGGGGGTAACAACTGAAGCTTTCTTT
11 TRBD1 TRBJ2-1 NA TRBV29-1 CSFLTGGVQFF TGCAGCTTCCTGACAGGGGGCGTCCAGTTCTTC
16 TRBD2 TRBJ2-1 NA TRBV9 CASSGNAGDNYNEQFF TGTGCCAGCAGCGGGAACGCGGGAGATAACTACAATGAGCAGTTCTTC
17 TRBD2 TRBJ2-1 once TRBV5-4 CASIPRGLAGGPNEQFF TGTGCCAGCATCCCCAGGGGCCTAGCGGGAGGGCCTAATGAGCAGTTCTTC
15 TRBD2 TRBJ2-1 NA TRBV5-1 CASSLGEGSYNEQFF TGCGCCAGCAGCTTGGGGGAGGGCTCCTACAATGAGCAGTTCTTC
17 TRBD1 TRBJ1-1 once TRBV27 CASSPHRGALMNTEAFF TGTGCCAGCAGCCCCCACAGGGGGGCACTTATGAACACTGAAGCTTTCTTT
13 NA TRBJ2-1 NA TRBV5-1 CASSLGHGMEQFF TGCGCCAGCAGCTTGGGCCACGGCATGGAGCAGTTCTTC
16 TRBD2 TRBJ2-1 NA TRBV4-3 CASSLYRTSPYNEQFF TGCGCCAGCAGCCTATACAGGACTAGCCCCTACAATGAGCAGTTCTTC
12 NA TRBJ1-1 NA TRBV6-1 CASSEARGEAFF TGTGCCAGCAGTGAAGCCAGGGGCGAGGCTTTCTTT
16 TRBD1 TRBJ1-6 NA TRBV6-6 CASSFTTGQGHSPLHF TGTGCCAGCAGCTTTACCACCGGACAGGGACATTCACCCCTCCACTTT
13 NA TRBJ1-1 NA TRBV2 CASSDGGRGEAFF TGTGCCAGCAGTGACGGGGGACGGGGTGAAGCTTTCTTT
15 NA TRBJ2-1 NA TRBV7-3 CASSLRRVSYNEQFF TGTGCCAGCAGCTTACGGAGGGTGAGTTACAATGAGCAGTTCTTC
16 TRBD2 TRBJ2-3 NA TRBV5-1 CASSLAVTSDTDTQYF TGCGCCAGCAGCTTGGCCGTGACTAGCGACACAGATACGCAGTATTTT
16 TRBD2 TRBJ2-7 NA TRBV27 CASSLTAGLPAYEQYF TGTGCCAGCAGTCTAACAGCGGGACTACCGGCTTACGAGCAGTACTTC
16 NA TRBJ1-4 NA TRBV5-1 CASSLPQGSTNEKLFF TGCGCCAGCAGCTTGCCACAGGGCTCTACTAATGAAAAACTGTTTTTT
15 TRBD1 TRBJ2-2 NA TRBV10-3 CAITPDRANTGELFF TGTGCCATCACCCCGGACAGGGCGAACACCGGGGAGCTGTTTTTT
16 TRBD1 TRBJ1-3 NA TRBV9 CASSVARDRPGNTIYF TGTGCCAGCAGCGTAGCCCGGGACAGGCCTGGAAACACCATATATTTT
18 NA TRBJ2-7 NA TRBV7-8 CASSLEMIGTEVSYEQYF TGTGCCAGCAGCTTAGAAATGATCGGGACGGAGGTCTCCTACGAGCAGTACTTC
17 TRBD1 TRBJ2-3 NA TRBV10-1 CASSWIGGASNTDTQYF TGCGCCAGCAGTTGGATAGGGGGCGCCTCAAACACAGATACGCAGTATTTT
20 TRBD1 TRBJ1-5 NA TRBV5-1 CASSLWGTGAPKEGNQPQHF TGCGCCAGCAGCTTGTGGGGGACAGGGGCCCCTAAGGAAGGCAATCAGCCCCAGCATTTT
14 NA TRBJ1-1 NA TRBV14 CASSLRVANTEAFF TGTGCCAGCAGCCTCCGGGTCGCGAACACTGAAGCTTTCTTT
13 NA TRBJ1-1 NA TRBV6-1 CASSVMGLVFAFF TGTGCCAGCAGTGTGATGGGACTGGTATTTGCTTTCTTT
15 NA TRBJ2-2 NA TRBV11-3 CASSPTSRGAGELFF TGTGCCAGCAGCCCGACTAGCAGGGGGGCCGGGGAGCTGTTTTTT